Following are 24 T cell receptor beta chains from one sample sequenced in a study of graft-versus-host responses after intestinal transplantation. Data came from immunoSEQ multiplex PCR; TCRdb stores just in-frame clones and leaves some out. The sample has tens of thousands of clones; roughly 90% are singletons. These TCRs' antigens remain unknown. Sequenced material: unstimulated CD8+ T cells sorted from spleen or lymph node cells, taken before transplant. All receptors come from a human donor who was the organ donor for an intestinal transplant.

In this sample, this clone turned up once. This chain links TRBV9 with TRBJ2-1; no clear D gene. This CDR3 has 12 residues. The germline V gene has CDR1 SGDLS and CDR2 YYNGEE. Trimming took 2 bases from V and 8 from J, leaving 8 bases between them. CDR3 in amino acids: CASSVVSYEQFF. The CDR3 DNA reads as TGTGCCAGCAGCGTCGTCAGTTATGAGCAGTTCTTC.

In this sample, this clone turned up once. In DNA form, the CDR3 reads TGTGCCTGGAGTGATCAGGGGGCCGGCACTGAAGCTTTCTTT. Protein sequence: CAWSDQGAGTEAFF. V usage is TRBV30 and J usage is TRBJ1-1; the match to TRBD1 covers 8 bases. With V trimmed by 1 base and J by 4 bases, 5 bases remained unmatched. Germline V gene data show CDR1 as GTSNPN and CDR2 as SVGIG (reference sequence). The CDR3 has 14 amino acids.

The chain carries TRBV6-1 and TRBJ1-1; 7 bases agree with TRBD1. The length of the CDR3 is 15 residues. Germline lookup yields CDR1 MNHNS and CDR2 SASEGT. With V trimmed by 7 bases and J by 2 bases, 10 bases remained unmatched. In DNA form, the CDR3 reads TGTGCCAGCACCTACCGGGACAGTTTAAACACTGAAGCTTTCTTT. This codes for CASTYRDSLNTEAFF.

Regarding this clone: An end of the junction does not agree with germline; a read error may underlie this. The CDR3 coding sequence is TGTGCCAGCAGCGAAGCCTTCATTACTTCTAACTATGGCTACACCTTC. This sequence encodes CASSEAFITSNYGYTF. The rearrangement joins TRBV2 to TRBJ1-2; no definite D call. CDR3 length equals 16 residues. Germline CDR1 SNHLY, CDR2 FYNNEI.

The chain uses TRBV28 and TRBJ2-5, with 7 positions matching TRBD1. The J call is in doubt because the DNA end fits TRBJ2-7 better. Germline assignment: CDR1 MDHEN and CDR2 SYDVKM. There are 15 residues in the CDR3. CDR3 amino acids: CASSYFDRAHYEQYF. The CDR3 DNA reads TGTGCCAGCAGTTATTTCGACAGGGCCCACTACGAGCAGTACTTC.

This clone appeared once. CDR3 loop: CASSSWGGGSGYTF. The CDR3 DNA is TGTGCCAGTAGCTCCTGGGGAGGGGGTTCTGGCTACACCTTC. V gene TRBV19 combines with J gene TRBJ1-2, with D possibly matching TRBD1 (6 bases). The CDR3 is 14 amino acids. Germline values: CDR1 LNHDA, CDR2 SQIVND (reference sequence). V gave up 6 bases and J gave up 7 bases, with 18 bases separating them. The full variable domain, with the rest looked up from reference TRBV19 and TRBJ1-2, is DGGITQSPKYLFRKEGQNVTLSCEQNLNHDAMYWYRQDPGQGLRLIYYSQIVNDFQKGDIAEGYSVSREKKESFPLTVTSAQKNPTAFYLCASSSWGGGSGYTFGSGTRLTVV.

The J gene is TRBJ1-2, the V gene TRBV5-1; D gene unclear. The CDR3 is made up of 11 amino acids. Between the trimmed V and J ends, which lost 10 bases and 8 bases, there was a span of 15 bases. Germline V lookup: CDR1 SGHRS, CDR2 YFSETQ. The CDR3 is CAVNDGGGYTF. The CDR3, as DNA: TGCGCCGTAAACGACGGCGGGGGCTACACCTTC.

The chain carries TRBV28 and TRBJ1-1; a weak D match, TRBD1 (5 bases). Germline V gene sequence: CDR1 MDHEN, CDR2 SYDVKM. This CDR3 spans 16 amino acids. Trimming shortened V by 3 bases and J by 0 bases, and 14 bases separated the two germline ends. CDR3 DNA: TGTGCCAGCAGTTTGGATCGGGGGGAGCTGAACACTGAAGCTTTCTTT. Translated, it gives CASSLDRGELNTEAFF.

The V gene is TRBV5-1, the J gene TRBJ2-1, with 10 bases lining up with TRBD1. Unmatched junction bases numbered 1, after V lost 3 bases and J lost 1 base. This CDR3 spans 15 amino acids. From germline, CDR1 is SGHRS and CDR2 YFSETQ. The CDR3 DNA reads TGCGCCAGCAGCTCGGACAGGGGGTCCTACAATGAGCAGTTCTTC. Translation: CASSSDRGSYNEQFF.

V usage is TRBV4-3 and J usage is TRBJ2-1, with 9 bases lining up with TRBD2. Germline trimming cut 0 bases from V and 7 bases from J; bases unmatched to any gene: 16. The CDR3 is 19 residues long. Germline CDR1 is LGHNA and CDR2 is YSLEER. The CDR3 spells CASSQERLGTSGRWNEQFF. The CDR3 nucleotides are TGCGCCAGCAGCCAAGAACGGCTCGGCACAAGCGGGAGGTGGAATGAGCAGTTCTTC.

V is TRBV10-3 and J is TRBJ2-3; TRBD2 agrees at 10 bases. Per germline, CDR1 ENHRY and CDR2 SYGVKD. The V and J ends lost 3 bases and 2 bases, in that order; junction bases with no gene match: 5. The CDR3 is 16 residues long. The CDR3 sequence: CAISDRTSGTTDTQYF. CDR3 DNA sequence: TGTGCCATCAGTGACAGGACTAGCGGAACCACAGATACGCAGTATTTT.

By proportion, this clone is medium-sized. This chain joins TRBV29-1 and TRBJ2-5; the match to TRBD2 covers 14 bases. Trimming cost V 7 bases and J 5 bases; bases outside gene matches: 9. Germline V gene sequence: CDR1 SQVTM, CDR2 ANQGSEA. The length of the CDR3 is 15 residues. The CDR3 protein is CSGGGLAGEVETQYF. The CDR3 bases are TGCAGCGGCGGGGGACTAGCGGGAGAGGTGGAGACCCAGTACTTC.

V is TRBV19 and J is TRBJ1-5, with D unresolved. The germline V and J ends were trimmed by 5 bases and 14 bases, with 13 bases remaining between them. The CDR3 covers 11 residues. Germline values: CDR1 LNHDA, CDR2 SQIVND (reference sequence). The CDR3 nucleotides are TGTGCCAGTAGTTATGCGGGATCTGAGCATTTT. Its translation is CASSYAGSEHF.

The chain combines TRBV25-1 with TRBJ2-5, with a weak D call TRBD2 (5 bases). V was cut by 1 base and J by 3 bases, with 12 bases left in between. The germline V gene has CDR1 MGHDK and CDR2 SYGVNS. The CDR3 loop spans 15 amino acids. CDR3 sequence (DNA): TGTGCCAGCAGTGAATCCCGACTATTCGAAGAGACCCAGTACTTC. As protein: CASSESRLFEETQYF.

V and J are TRBV7-9 and TRBJ1-1; 8 nucleotides line up with TRBD1. The CDR3 has 16 residues. CDR1 is SEHNR and CDR2 is FQNEAQ in the germline V gene (reference sequence). The J segment lost 1 base and the V segment lost 2 bases, leaving 6 bases of the junction unmatched. The CDR3 DNA follows: TGTGCCAGCAGCTTACCGACAGGGGCGCAGAACACTGAAGCTTTCTTT. Translation gives CASSLPTGAQNTEAFF. Combining the CDR3 with reference TRBV7-9 and TRBJ1-1 gives the whole variable domain DTGVSQNPRHKITKRGQNVTFRCDPISEHNRLYWYRQTLGQGPEFLTYFQNEAQLEKSRLLSDRFSAERPKGSFSTLEIQRTEQGDSAMYLCASSLPTGAQNTEAFFGQGTRLTVV.

In the case of this clone: Different DNA sequences within this sample yield the same CDR3. The genes are TRBV10-3 and TRBJ1-2, with 10 bases aligning to TRBD1. Germline CDR1 is ENHRY and CDR2 is SYGVKD. J gave up 2 bases and V 3 bases, and 3 bases lay outside the gene matches. The CDR3 is made up of 15 amino acids. The CDR3 spells CAISEWGQGNYGYTF. DNA for the CDR3: TGTGCCATCAGTGAATGGGGACAGGGGAACTATGGCTACACCTTC.

The gene calls are TRBV2 and TRBJ2-1; the D is unclear. Germline V CDR1 and CDR2: SNHLY, FYNNEI. Trimming left V 3 bases short and J 8 bases short, with 11 bases between. The CDR3 totals 13 residues. The CDR3 sequence is CASSDLTNDEQFF. CDR3 DNA sequence: TGTGCCAGCAGTGACCTTACAAACGATGAGCAGTTCTTC.

This chain joins TRBV28 and TRBJ2-3, with 14 bases lining up with TRBD2. The germline gives CDR1 MDHEN, CDR2 SYDVKM. The CDR3 has 18 amino acids. After removal of 2 bases from V and 5 bases from J, the junction contained 9 bases not matched to a gene. The CDR3: CASSLPPTSGRAIDTQYF. The CDR3 coding sequence is TGTGCCAGCAGTTTACCCCCGACTAGCGGGAGGGCAATAGATACGCAGTATTTT. Using reference TRBV28 and TRBJ2-3 for the parts outside the CDR3, the full variable domain is DVKVTQSSRYLVKRTGEKVFLECVQDMDHENMFWYRQDPGLGLRLIYFSYDVKMKEKGDIPEGYSVSREKKERFSLILESASTNQTSMYLCASSLPPTSGRAIDTQYFGPGTRLTVL.

This chain connects TRBV6-4 to TRBJ2-1; TRBD2 matches 10 bases. V was pared by 6 bases and J by 3 bases, with 8 bases of the junction left unmatched. The CDR3 covers 16 residues. Germline CDR1 is MRHNA and CDR2 is SNTAGT. The CDR3 loop reads CASSVALAGDYNEQFF. The CDR3 DNA sequence: TGTGCCAGCAGCGTGGCGCTAGCGGGAGACTACAATGAGCAGTTCTTC.

This clone appeared once. The rearrangement uses TRBV7-6 and TRBJ2-2, with 10 positions matching TRBD1. This CDR3 is built from 15 residues. Germline V gives CDR1 SGHVS, CDR2 FNYEAQ. V was clipped by 5 bases and J by 3 bases; unmatched bases: 3. In nucleotides, the CDR3 is TGTGCCAGCAGCCTAGGGACAGGGGACACCGGGGAGCTGTTTTTT. Protein product: CASSLGTGDTGELFF.

The chain combines TRBV11-2 with TRBJ1-1; possibly TRBD1 for D (5 bases). The CDR3 is made up of 16 amino acids. Trimming took 2 bases from V and 0 from J, leaving 13 bases between them. The germline gives CDR1 SGHAT, CDR2 FQNNGV. The CDR3 here is CASSLMGQPMNTEAFF. The CDR3 nucleotides read TGTGCCAGCAGCTTAATGGGGCAGCCCATGAACACTGAAGCTTTCTTT.

The chain is built from TRBV4-2 and TRBJ2-3; a weak D match, TRBD2 (5 bases). Trimming stripped 4 bases from V and 4 bases from J, with 15 bases between. Germline assignment: CDR1 LGHNA and CDR2 YNFKEQ. CDR3 length: 15 residues. This CDR3 reads CASSPATLAPDTQYF. The CDR3, as DNA: TGTGCCAGCAGCCCTGCGACGCTAGCCCCAGATACGCAGTATTTT.

The V and J genes are TRBV28 and TRBJ2-3; 7 bases are shared with TRBD2. CDR3 length: 16 residues. Germline CDR1 is MDHEN and CDR2 is SYDVKM. J lost 2 bases, V lost 2 bases, and 7 bases had no gene match. CDR3 bases: TGTGCCAGCAGTTTAGCCGGGAGGTCCTTCACAGATACGCAGTATTTT. It specifies CASSLAGRSFTDTQYF.

The V call is TRBV4-3, the J call TRBJ2-7, with 8 bases matching TRBD2. The J segment lost 1 base and the V segment lost 5 bases, leaving 13 bases of the junction unmatched. This CDR3 has 17 amino acids. From germline, CDR1 is LGHNA and CDR2 YSLEER. The CDR3 loop reads CASSYWGRTGGSYEQYF. As DNA, the CDR3 is TGCGCCAGCAGCTACTGGGGAAGAACGGGAGGGTCCTACGAGCAGTACTTC.